The 27 T cell receptor beta chains below come from one sample, sequenced in a study of a mutant IDH1 vaccine in newly diagnosed glioma. Time point here: week 35, safety follow-up. Alongside topical imiquimod, each dose of vaccine comprised 300 ug of mutant IDH1 20-mer peptide. Clones were sequenced by immunoSEQ multiplex PCR, and TCRdb holds only the in-frame ones, with some missing. The repertoire consists of about 69,000 clones, with around nine tenths occurring once and the leading ten covering roughly 2%. No antigens are known for them. Sequenced material: PBMCs, taken from a glioma patient whose treatment included an IDH1 peptide vaccine. These receptors were collected from a young man with glioma.

The chain combines TRBV5-5 with TRBJ2-7; maybe TRBD1 (5 bases). This CDR3 comprises 14 residues. The germline CDR1 and CDR2 sequences are SGHKS and YYEKEE (reference sequence). Deletions cut 0 bases from V and 4 bases from J, with 11 bases between. CDR3 residues: CASSLGQGQYEQYF. In DNA, the CDR3 is TGTGCCAGCAGCTTGGGCCAGGGCCAATACGAGCAGTACTTC.

This chain links TRBV5-1 with TRBJ1-1; 12 nucleotides align to TRBD1. The CDR3 covers 16 residues. V dropped 4 bases and J dropped 3; count of bases not matched to a gene: 7. CDR1 is SGHRS, CDR2 YFSETQ, per germline. CDR3 in DNA: TGCGCCAGCAGCAGAGGGACAGGGGGCCGATACACTGAAGCTTTCTTT. Residues: CASSRGTGGRYTEAFF.

The table lists this clone with a count of one. The chain has TRBV27 and TRBJ2-2; D is undetermined. The germline CDR1 and CDR2 sequences are MNHEY and SMNVEV (reference sequence). The CDR3 contains 15 residues. V shed 2 bases and J shed 0 bases, with 7 bases lying between them. CDR3 sequence (DNA): TGTGCCAGCAGTTTAAGTGGACCGAACACCGGGGAGCTGTTTTTT. Protein: CASSLSGPNTGELFF.

V gene TRBV28 combines with J gene TRBJ2-1; D possibly corresponds to TRBD1 (6 bases). CDR1 and CDR2 (germline): MDHEN, SYDVKM. The CDR3 covers 15 residues. The V end lost 1 base, the J end lost 6 bases, and 13 bases lay between the germline ends. CDR3 protein: CASSLYPGAGNEQFF. CDR3 in DNA: TGTGCCAGCAGTTTATACCCAGGGGCGGGCAATGAGCAGTTCTTC.

This CDR3 reads CASSEGRVYEQYF. DNA of the CDR3: TGTGCCAGCAGTGAGGGAAGAGTCTACGAGCAGTACTTC. The rearrangement joins TRBV2 to TRBJ2-7; D gene unclear. Per germline, CDR1 SNHLY and CDR2 FYNNEI. The V gene lost 3 bases and the J gene lost 3 bases, with 9 bases spanning the gap. The CDR3 has 13 amino acids.

This clone was counted once. V usage is TRBV28 and J usage is TRBJ1-1, with D tentatively TRBD1 (5 bases). The V end was cut by 1 base, the J end by 5 bases, with 14 bases between. The germline V gene encodes CDR1 MDHEN and CDR2 SYDVKM. The length of the CDR3 is 15 residues. CDR3 sequence: CASSLFGRGRTEAFF. CDR3 bases: TGTGCCAGCAGTTTATTCGGGAGGGGACGGACTGAAGCTTTCTTT.

This chain uses TRBV4-2 with TRBJ2-5; 10 positions agree with TRBD2. The CDR3 is made up of 18 amino acids. V lost 0 bases to trimming and J lost 2 bases; unmatched junction nucleotides: 9. Germline CDR1 is LGHNA and CDR2 is YNFKEQ. CDR3 sequence (DNA): TGTGCCAGCAGCCAAGAAGGGGGTAGCGGGGGGCCTCAAGAGACCCAGTACTTC. Its translation is CASSQEGGSGGPQETQYF.

On this clone itself: The junction shows a germline mismatch at one end, possibly a read error. The J gene is TRBJ2-3, the V gene TRBV4-3; TRBD2 aligns across 9 bases. Per germline, CDR1 LGHNA and CDR2 YSLEER. The CDR3 totals 18 residues. For the CDR3, the DNA is TGCGCCAGCAGCAAAGAAGCTAGCGGGGCCTTTTTCACAGATACGCAGTATTTT. Translation: CASSKEASGAFFTDTQYF.

The gene calls are TRBV28 and TRBJ1-2; D is perhaps TRBD1 (6 bases). The germline V and J ends were trimmed by 4 bases and 6 bases, with 9 bases remaining between them. The CDR3 has 12 amino acids. Germline V gene sequence: CDR1 MDHEN, CDR2 SYDVKM. CDR3 coding DNA: TGTGCCAGCAGTTCAGGACAGAATGGCTACACCTTC. It translates to CASSSGQNGYTF.

This clone was seen just once. The chain has TRBV7-2 and TRBJ1-6; the D is unclear. The V gene's germline CDR1 is SGHTA and CDR2 FQGNSA. Trimming left V 1 base short and J 13 bases short, with 11 bases between. The CDR3 runs to 13 residues. The CDR3 nucleotides read TGTGCCAGCAGCTTAGGCCCATTGTATCCCCTCCACTTT. This gives the protein CASSLGPLYPLHF.

This clone is a singleton in its sample. The chain combines TRBV5-1 with TRBJ1-2, with TRBD1 matching over 9 bases. The CDR3 covers 13 residues. The V gene's germline CDR1 is SGHRS and CDR2 YFSETQ. V shed 3 bases and J 10 bases; nucleotides not matched to a gene: 7. The CDR3 coding sequence is TGCGCCAGCAGCTCCAGGACAGGGGCCTCCTACACCTTC. It specifies CASSSRTGASYTF. Filled out from reference TRBV5-1 and TRBJ1-2, the complete variable domain reads KAGVTQTPRYLIKTRGQQVTLSCSPISGHRSVSWYQQTPGQGLQFLFEYFSETQRNKGNFPGRFSGRQFSNSRSEMNVSTLELGDSALYLCASSSRTGASYTFGSGTRLTVV.

This clone was detected once. The V call is TRBV7-8, the J call TRBJ2-5; 7 bases align to TRBD2. The CDR3 covers 14 residues. Trimming cost V 5 bases and J 4 bases; bases outside gene matches: 7. CDR1 SGHVS and CDR2 FQNEAQ come from the germline V gene. The CDR3, as DNA: TGTGCCAGCAGCCTAATAGCGGGTCGAGAGACCCAGTACTTC. Its translation: CASSLIAGRETQYF.

The chain carries TRBV5-4 and TRBJ2-3; 12 bases agree with TRBD2. J lost 0 bases, V lost 4 bases, and 3 bases had no gene match. The CDR3 is 16 amino acids. CDR1 SGHNT and CDR2 YYREEE come from the germline V gene (reference sequence). This CDR3 reads CASSPGTSGSTDTQYF. CDR3 in DNA: TGTGCCAGCAGCCCTGGGACTAGCGGGAGCACAGATACGCAGTATTTT.

This chain joins TRBV28 and TRBJ2-7; no clear D. CDR1 and CDR2 (germline): MDHEN, SYDVKM. Trimming pared 2 bases from V and 6 bases from J, leaving 5 bases between. The CDR3 extends over 11 amino acids. The chain's CDR3 is CASSLRLEQYF. Here the CDR3 DNA reads TGTGCCAGCAGTTTAAGGCTCGAGCAGTACTTC.

The chain uses TRBV28 and TRBJ2-7; D tentatively fits TRBD1 or TRBD2 (5 bases each). Germline V CDR1 and CDR2: MDHEN, SYDVKM. V dropped 8 bases and J dropped 0 bases, with 17 bases sitting between them. The length of the CDR3 is 15 residues. The CDR3 sequence: CASYPRGASSYEQYF. The CDR3 coding sequence is TGTGCCAGCTACCCAAGGGGAGCCAGCTCCTACGAGCAGTACTTC.

The V and J genes are TRBV9 and TRBJ1-4; 9 nucleotides align to TRBD1. Trimming at V came to 4 bases and at J to 8 bases, leaving 3 bases not matched to a gene. CDR1 SGDLS and CDR2 YYNGEE come from the germline V gene. This CDR3 has 13 amino acids. The CDR3 region has the DNA TGTGCCAGCAGCCAGGGACAGGGAGAAAAACTGTTTTTT. This encodes CASSQGQGEKLFF.

This clone was observed a single time. The CDR3 sequence is CASCLQGLRGTDTQYF. The DNA of the CDR3 is TGTGCCAGCTGCTTACAGGGCCTCAGAGGGACAGATACGCAGTATTTT. The chain recombines TRBV2 with TRBJ2-3; a weak D match, TRBD1 (6 bases). Trimming left V 8 bases short and J 3 bases short, with 21 bases between. The germline V gene has CDR1 SNHLY and CDR2 FYNNEI. This CDR3 has 16 amino acids.

The J gene is TRBJ1-2, the V gene TRBV2; the D is unclear. V lost 3 bases and J 8 bases, leaving 19 bases between the germline ends. This CDR3 has 15 residues. Germline assignment: CDR1 SNHLY and CDR2 FYNNEI. The CDR3 DNA reads TGTGCCAGCAGTGAGGGGATTGGGAGGCTTTACGGCTACACCTTC. Translating gives CASSEGIGRLYGYTF.

This chain connects TRBV28 to TRBJ2-7; D is unclear. The CDR3 spans 12 residues. The V and J ends lost 4 bases and 7 bases respectively, with 11 bases between them. Germline values: CDR1 MDHEN, CDR2 SYDVKM. The DNA for the CDR3 is TGTGCCAGCAGTTCCCATTCTGGGGAGCAGTACTTC. It specifies CASSSHSGEQYF. Based on the CDR3 plus reference TRBV28 and TRBJ2-7, the full variable domain is DVKVTQSSRYLVKRTGEKVFLECVQDMDHENMFWYRQDPGLGLRLIYFSYDVKMKEKGDIPEGYSVSREKKERFSLILESASTNQTSMYLCASSSHSGEQYFGPGTRLTVT.

The chain couples TRBV5-8 to TRBJ2-5, with D perhaps given as TRBD1 or TRBD2 (5 bases each). This CDR3 spans 14 amino acids. The germline gives CDR1 SGHTS, CDR2 YDEGEE. The ends were cut back, 4 bases at V and 0 bases at J, with 10 bases in the middle. Here the CDR3 reads CASSLEGNQETQYF. CDR3 bases: TGTGCCAGCAGCCTAGAGGGGAACCAAGAGACCCAGTACTTC. Full variable domain (rest looked up from reference TRBV5-8 and TRBJ2-5): EAGVTQSPTHLIKTRGQQATLRCSPISGHTSVYWYQQALGLGLQFLLWYDEGEERNRGNFPPRFSGRQFPNYSSELNVNALELEDSALYLCASSLEGNQETQYFGPGTRLLVL.

The chain combines TRBV4-3 with TRBJ1-5, with D maybe TRBD1 (5 bases). With 0 bases removed from V and 5 bases from J, the gap between germline ends came to 14 bases. The CDR3 contains 16 residues. The germline V gene encodes CDR1 LGHNA and CDR2 YSLEER. DNA of the CDR3: TGCGCCAGCAGCCAAGACATGGGCAGGGTGGATCAGCCCCAGCATTTT. It translates to CASSQDMGRVDQPQHF.

This chain joins TRBV11-2 and TRBJ1-3; TRBD1 matches at 7 bases. Germline V lookup: CDR1 SGHAT, CDR2 FQNNGV. Trimming removed 4 bases from V and 4 bases from J; junction bases left unmatched: 7. This CDR3 is 15 amino acids long. This CDR3 reads CASSSLRGSGNTIYF. CDR3 in DNA: TGTGCCAGCAGCTCCCTCAGGGGGTCGGGAAACACCATATATTTT. Complete variable domain (other parts from reference TRBV11-2 and TRBJ1-3): EAGVAQSPRYKIIEKRQSVAFWCNPISGHATLYWYQQILGQGPKLLIQFQNNGVVDDSQLPKDRFSAERLKGVDSTLKIQPAKLEDSAVYLCASSSLRGSGNTIYFGEGSWLTVV.

The V call is TRBV6-6, the J call TRBJ2-2; maybe TRBD1 (6 bases). The germline V gene has CDR1 MNHNY and CDR2 SVGAGI (reference sequence). The V and J ends lost 8 bases and 7 bases respectively, with 14 bases between them. This CDR3 contains 13 residues. The CDR3 loop is CASGRGDIGELFF. The CDR3 coding sequence is TGTGCCAGCGGACGAGGGGACATCGGGGAGCTGTTTTTT.

V and J are TRBV6-6 and TRBJ1-1, with D maybe TRBD1 (5 bases). V shed 6 bases and J shed 2 bases, with 10 bases lying between them. The CDR3 runs 13 residues. CDR1 is MNHNY and CDR2 is SVGAGI in the germline V gene (reference sequence). The CDR3, as DNA: TGTGCCAGCAGCACGGGACCTAACACTGAAGCTTTCTTT. It translates to CASSTGPNTEAFF.

The CDR3 here is CASSPDRNTQYF. The CDR3 nucleotides read TGTGCCAGCAGCCCCGACAGAAATACGCAGTATTTT. The chain uses TRBV7-9 and TRBJ2-3, with D perhaps TRBD1 (5 bases). The germline gives CDR1 SEHNR, CDR2 FQNEAQ (reference sequence). There are 12 residues in the CDR3. V lost 5 bases, J lost 7 bases, and 10 bases lay in between.

The chain combines TRBV6-1 with TRBJ1-1; TRBD1 matches at 7 bases. The germline V gene has CDR1 MNHNS and CDR2 SASEGT. The CDR3 runs to 14 residues. Trimming at V came to 6 bases and at J to 1 base, leaving 5 bases not matched to a gene. This chain's CDR3 is CASRDRHSNTEAFF. The DNA of the CDR3 is TGTGCCAGCAGGGACAGGCACTCGAACACTGAAGCTTTCTTT.

The chain has TRBV4-1 and TRBJ1-2; the D is unclear. Germline CDR1 and CDR2: MGHRA and YSYEKL. This CDR3 contains 16 residues. Between the trimmed V and J ends, which lost 2 bases and 0 bases, there was a span of 13 bases. CDR3 residues: CASSQQTPAANYGYTF. The DNA for the CDR3 is TGCGCCAGCAGCCAACAAACACCTGCTGCTAACTATGGCTACACCTTC.